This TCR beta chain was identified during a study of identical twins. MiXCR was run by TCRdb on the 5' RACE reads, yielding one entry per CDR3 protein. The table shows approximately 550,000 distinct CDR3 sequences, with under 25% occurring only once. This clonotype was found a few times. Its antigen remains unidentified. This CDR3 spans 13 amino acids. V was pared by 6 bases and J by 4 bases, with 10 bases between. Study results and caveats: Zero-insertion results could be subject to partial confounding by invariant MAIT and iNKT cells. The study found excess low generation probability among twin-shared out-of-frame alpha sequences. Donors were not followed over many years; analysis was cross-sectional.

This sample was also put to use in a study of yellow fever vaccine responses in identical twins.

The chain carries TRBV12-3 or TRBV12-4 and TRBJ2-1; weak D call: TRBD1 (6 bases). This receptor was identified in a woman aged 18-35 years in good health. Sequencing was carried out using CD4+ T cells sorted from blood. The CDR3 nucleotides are TGTGCCAGCAGAATCGACAGGTACAATGAGCAGTTCTTC. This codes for CASRIDRYNEQFF.